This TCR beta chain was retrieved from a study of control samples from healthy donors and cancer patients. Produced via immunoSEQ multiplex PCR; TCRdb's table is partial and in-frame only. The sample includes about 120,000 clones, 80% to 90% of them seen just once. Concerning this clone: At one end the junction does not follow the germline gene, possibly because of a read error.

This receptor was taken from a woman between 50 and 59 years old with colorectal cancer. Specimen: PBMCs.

The CDR3 nucleotides are TGTGCCAGCAGCTTAGCCAGGGGAATGTACAATGGGCAGTTCTTC. This codes for CASSLARGMYNGQFF. The rearrangement joins TRBV7-9 to TRBJ2-1; maybe TRBD1 (6 bases). Looked up from germline, CDR1 is SEHNR and CDR2 is FQNEAQ (reference sequence). The CDR3 extends over 15 amino acids.